This is a list of T cell receptor beta chains from one sample in a study of blood T cell repertoires in COVID-19. Profiled with immunoSEQ multiplex PCR; TCRdb holds only in-frame clones, not every one. The sample comprises over 150,000 clones, 70% to 90% of which are singletons, and just over 2.5% rests with the top ten. Specimen: peripheral blood. The receptors stem from a woman older than 75 with COVID-19, enrolled during active disease. The CDR3 runs from the conserved cysteine through the conserved F or W. Each record gives: J gene, V gene, clone size, D gene, CDR3 protein, CDR3 DNA. The D gene is left open where the match is weak. The size of a clone is reported for some rows only, either as once, few or many, or as a class for expanded clones.

J: TRBJ2-2
V: TRBV4-2
size: -
D: TRBD2
CDR3: CASSLEGTSSSGELFF
DNA: TGTGCCAGCAGCCTTGAAGGGACTAGCTCTTCCGGGGAGCTGTTTTTT

J: TRBJ1-6
V: TRBV3-1/TRBV3-2
size: -
D: -
CDR3: CASSHGRENSPLHF
DNA: TGTGCCAGCAGCCACGGGAGAGAAAATTCACCCCTCCACTTT

J: TRBJ1-6
V: TRBV6-5
size: -
D: -
CDR3: CASRLTADNSPLHF
DNA: TGTGCCAGCAGGCTGACAGCAGATAATTCACCCCTCCACTTT

J: TRBJ1-1
V: TRBV4-2
size: -
D: -
CDR3: CASSPSSRGVESYTEAFF
DNA: TGTGCCAGCAGCCCAAGCAGCCGGGGGGTCGAGTCGTATACTGAAGCTTTCTTT

J: TRBJ1-1
V: TRBV5-1
size: once
D: TRBD1
CDR3: CASSPKPGQGDNTEAFF
DNA: TGCGCCAGCAGCCCGAAACCGGGACAGGGTGATAACACTGAAGCTTTCTTT

J: TRBJ1-2
V: TRBV28
size: -
D: -
CDR3: CAASEHGGYGYTF
DNA: TGTGCCGCGTCAGAACATGGGGGGTATGGCTACACCTTC

J: TRBJ2-1
V: TRBV2
size: -
D: -
CDR3: CARKNWSSYNEQFF
DNA: TGTGCCAGAAAAAACTGGAGCTCCTACAATGAGCAGTTCTTC

J: TRBJ1-1
V: TRBV18
size: few
D: -
CDR3: CASSRQTGGTEAFF
DNA: TGTGCCAGCTCGCGTCAGACGGGAGGCACTGAAGCTTTCTTT

J: TRBJ1-1
V: TRBV3-1/TRBV3-2
size: -
D: -
CDR3: CASSQASSGNTEAFF
DNA: TGTGCCAGCAGCCAAGCGTCCTCAGGTAATACTGAAGCTTTCTTT

J: TRBJ2-3
V: TRBV27
size: -
D: -
CDR3: CASRTSFPDTQYF
DNA: TGTGCCAGCAGAACTAGTTTCCCAGATACGCAGTATTTT

J: TRBJ1-6
V: TRBV7-9
size: -
D: -
CDR3: CASSSGGSSPLHF
DNA: TGTGCCAGCAGCTCGGGGGGGTCTAGTCCCCTCCACTTT

J: TRBJ1-2
V: TRBV7-2
size: -
D: -
CDR3: CASSVTGNYGYTF
DNA: TGTGCCAGCAGCGTAACAGGGAACTATGGCTACACCTTC

J: TRBJ1-4
V: TRBV3-1/TRBV3-2
size: -
D: TRBD1
CDR3: CASSRTGTGPNEKLFF
DNA: TGTGCCAGCAGCCGTACCGGGACAGGCCCTAATGAAAAACTGTTTTTT

J: TRBJ2-3
V: TRBV5-8
size: -
D: -
CDR3: CASNQRQLSTDTQYF
DNA: TGTGCCAGCAACCAAAGACAGTTAAGCACAGATACGCAGTATTTT

J: TRBJ2-7
V: TRBV5-6
size: -
D: TRBD1
CDR3: CASSFLSPGGSEQYF
DNA: TGTGCCAGCAGCTTTCTCAGTCCAGGGGGTTCCGAGCAGTACTTC

J: TRBJ2-3
V: TRBV19
size: -
D: TRBD2
CDR3: CASLGFERDTDTQYF
DNA: TGTGCCAGTCTTGGTTTTGAGCGGGACACAGATACGCAGTATTTT

J: TRBJ2-1
V: TRBV6-2/TRBV6-3
size: -
D: -
CDR3: CASSPHSLEYNEQFF
DNA: TGTGCCAGCAGTCCCCACTCACTAGAATACAATGAGCAGTTCTTC

J: TRBJ1-2
V: TRBV15
size: -
D: TRBD1
CDR3: CATSGTGANYGYTF
DNA: TGTGCCACCAGCGGGACAGGGGCGAACTATGGCTACACCTTC

J: TRBJ2-2
V: TRBV5-1
size: -
D: -
CDR3: CASSSEGGDTGELFF
DNA: TGCGCCAGCAGCTCCGAGGGGGGGGACACCGGGGAGCTGTTTTTT

J: TRBJ2-7
V: TRBV6-2/TRBV6-3
size: -
D: -
CDR3: CASSYLQGHEQYF
DNA: TGTGCCAGCAGTTACTTACAGGGACACGAGCAGTACTTC

J: TRBJ1-2
V: TRBV9
size: -
D: TRBD1
CDR3: CASSSPTGSNYGYTF
DNA: TGTGCCAGCAGCTCCCCGACAGGGAGTAACTATGGCTACACCTTC

J: TRBJ1-1
V: TRBV6-6
size: -
D: TRBD1
CDR3: CASSKASQGVNTEAFF
DNA: TGTGCCAGCAGCAAAGCTTCCCAGGGGGTGAACACTGAAGCTTTCTTT

J: TRBJ1-5
V: TRBV4-1
size: many
D: -
CDR3: CASSQLVRQPQHF
DNA: TGCGCCAGCAGCCAATTAGTCCGCCAGCCCCAGCATTTT

J: TRBJ2-2
V: TRBV11-3
size: -
D: -
CDR3: CASSLGGSGTGELFF
DNA: TGTGCCAGCAGCTTAGGAGGGAGCGGGACCGGGGAGCTGTTTTTT

J: TRBJ2-5
V: TRBV9
size: -
D: -
CDR3: CASSPGRAGETQYF
DNA: TGTGCCAGCAGCCCCGGACGGGCGGGAGAGACCCAGTACTTC

J: TRBJ1-1
V: TRBV9
size: -
D: -
CDR3: CASGMRAEAEAFF
DNA: TGTGCCAGCGGTATGAGGGCAGAAGCTGAAGCTTTCTTT

J: TRBJ2-2
V: TRBV10-2
size: -
D: TRBD1
CDR3: CASSDLPGQGWNTGELFF
DNA: TGCGCCAGCAGTGATCTGCCGGGACAGGGCTGGAACACCGGGGAGCTGTTTTTT

J: TRBJ2-3
V: TRBV19
size: -
D: TRBD2
CDR3: CASGSSGSMVDTQYF
DNA: TGTGCCAGCGGGTCTAGCGGGAGTATGGTAGATACGCAGTATTTT

J: TRBJ2-1
V: TRBV6-5
size: -
D: -
CDR3: CASSGLSYNEQFF
DNA: TGTGCCAGCAGCGGTCTATCCTACAATGAGCAGTTCTTC

J: TRBJ2-7
V: TRBV27
size: few
D: TRBD2
CDR3: CASRSGLAGGEQYF
DNA: TGTGCCAGCAGGTCCGGACTAGCGGGAGGCGAGCAGTACTTC

J: TRBJ2-1
V: TRBV7-3
size: once
D: TRBD1
CDR3: CASRPRRDSHYNEQFF
DNA: TGTGCCAGCAGGCCCCGACGGGACAGCCACTACAATGAGCAGTTCTTC

J: TRBJ1-1
V: TRBV7-9
size: -
D: -
CDR3: CASAREVNTEAFF
DNA: TGTGCCAGCGCCCGGGAGGTGAACACTGAAGCTTTCTTT

J: TRBJ1-1
V: TRBV6-2/TRBV6-3
size: -
D: TRBD1
CDR3: CASSYRGGQLNTEAFF
DNA: TGTGCCAGCAGTTACCGGGGGGGACAGCTGAACACTGAAGCTTTCTTT